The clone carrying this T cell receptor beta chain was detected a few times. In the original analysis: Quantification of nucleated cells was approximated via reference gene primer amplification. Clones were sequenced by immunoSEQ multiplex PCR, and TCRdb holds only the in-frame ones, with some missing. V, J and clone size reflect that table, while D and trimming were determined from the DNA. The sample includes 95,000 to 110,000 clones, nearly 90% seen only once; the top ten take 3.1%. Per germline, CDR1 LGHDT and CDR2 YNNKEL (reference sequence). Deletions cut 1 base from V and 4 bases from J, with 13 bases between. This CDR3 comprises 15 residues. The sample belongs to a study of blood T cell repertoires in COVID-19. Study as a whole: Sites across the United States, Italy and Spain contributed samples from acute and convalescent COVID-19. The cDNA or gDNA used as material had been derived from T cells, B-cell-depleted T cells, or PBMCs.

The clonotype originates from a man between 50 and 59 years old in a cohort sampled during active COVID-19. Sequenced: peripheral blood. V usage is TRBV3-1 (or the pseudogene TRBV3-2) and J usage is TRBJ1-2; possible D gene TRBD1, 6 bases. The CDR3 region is CASSQAGRGAYGYTF. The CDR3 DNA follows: TGTGCCAGCAGCCAAGCCGGCAGGGGAGCCTATGGCTACACCTTC.